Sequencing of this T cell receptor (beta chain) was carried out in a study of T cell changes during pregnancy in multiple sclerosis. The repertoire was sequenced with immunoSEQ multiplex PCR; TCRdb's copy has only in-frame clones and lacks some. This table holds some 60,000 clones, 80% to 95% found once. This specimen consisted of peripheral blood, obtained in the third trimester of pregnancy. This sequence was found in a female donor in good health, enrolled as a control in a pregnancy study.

CDR3 sequence reads: CASSPEGEQYF. CDR3 in DNA: TGTGCCAGCAGCCCGGAGGGAGAGCAGTACTTC. The chain links TRBV11-2 to TRBJ2-7; D might be TRBD2 (6 bases). This CDR3 contains 11 residues. Germline V CDR1 and CDR2: SGHAT, FQNNGV. V was cut by 5 bases and J by 7 bases, with 9 bases left in between.